Shown below are 2 T cell receptor beta chains from a single sample sequenced in a study of OX40 agonist ivuxolimab in advanced cancers. The protocol was immunoSEQ multiplex PCR, while the TCRdb copy is restricted to in-frame clones and leaves out a portion. The sample yields tens of thousands of clones, about 88% seen once. The sample in question was CD4+ or CD8+ T cells sorted from blood, obtained in a trial of the OX40 agonist ivuxolimab. The receptor set was obtained from an adult with an advanced solid tumor such as melanoma, head and neck, liver or kidney cancer.

The rearrangement links TRBV28 to TRBJ2-4, with 11 bases identical to TRBD2. The germline V gene encodes CDR1 MDHEN and CDR2 SYDVKM. This CDR3 region has 12 residues. J lost 8 bases, V lost 9 bases, and 3 bases had no gene match. CDR3 in amino acids: CASTSGRDIQYF. The CDR3 coding sequence is TGTGCCAGTACTAGCGGGAGAGACATTCAGTACTTC.

In this sample, this clone turned up once. The chain carries TRBV5-6 and TRBJ2-4; TRBD1 or TRBD2 may be the D gene (6 bases each). CDR1 is SGHDT and CDR2 is YYEEEE in the germline V gene. V lost 0 bases, J lost 6 bases, and 19 bases lay in between. The CDR3 spans 17 residues. Here the CDR3 reads CASSLARGGRVGNIQYF. The CDR3, as DNA: TGTGCCAGCAGCTTGGCCAGAGGGGGGCGGGTCGGAAACATTCAGTACTTC.